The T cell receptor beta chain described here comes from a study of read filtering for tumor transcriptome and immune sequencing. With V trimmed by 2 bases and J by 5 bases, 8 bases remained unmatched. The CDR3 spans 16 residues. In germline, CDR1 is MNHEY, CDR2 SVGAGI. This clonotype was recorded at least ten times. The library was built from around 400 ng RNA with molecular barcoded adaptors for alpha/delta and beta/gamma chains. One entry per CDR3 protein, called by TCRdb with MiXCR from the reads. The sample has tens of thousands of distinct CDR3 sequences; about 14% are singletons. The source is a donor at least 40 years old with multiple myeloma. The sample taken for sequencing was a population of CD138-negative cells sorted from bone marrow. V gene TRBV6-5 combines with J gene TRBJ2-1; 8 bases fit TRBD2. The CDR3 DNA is TGTGCCAGCAGTTACACCGGGACTAGTCCCAACAATGAGCAGTTCTTC. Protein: CASSYTGTSPNNEQFF.